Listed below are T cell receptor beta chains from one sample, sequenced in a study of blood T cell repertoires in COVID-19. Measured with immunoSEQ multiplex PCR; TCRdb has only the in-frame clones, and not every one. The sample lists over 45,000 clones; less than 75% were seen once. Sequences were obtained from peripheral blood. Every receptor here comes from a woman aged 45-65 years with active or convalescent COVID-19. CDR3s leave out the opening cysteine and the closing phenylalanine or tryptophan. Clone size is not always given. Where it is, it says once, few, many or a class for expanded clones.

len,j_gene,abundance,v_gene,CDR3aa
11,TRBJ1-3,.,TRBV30,AWTEMAGNTIY
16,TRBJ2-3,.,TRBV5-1,ASSLDGQRELAPDTQY
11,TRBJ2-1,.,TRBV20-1,SASTSGSWEQF
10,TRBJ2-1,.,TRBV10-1,ASSETSTEQF
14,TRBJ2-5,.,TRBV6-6,ASSQRLAGGIETQY
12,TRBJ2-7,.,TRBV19,ASSSTGLGGEQY
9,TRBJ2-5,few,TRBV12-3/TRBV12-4,ASGPGETQY
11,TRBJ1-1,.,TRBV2,ASSELQGTEAF
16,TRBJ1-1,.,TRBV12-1,ASSCAAGQGKENTEAF
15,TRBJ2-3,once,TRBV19,ASSVLPSGRMADTQY
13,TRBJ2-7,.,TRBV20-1,SASAPDRTGLEQY
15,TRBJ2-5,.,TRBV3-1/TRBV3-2,ASSQGGDSGSPETQY
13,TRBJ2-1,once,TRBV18,ASSPGLAGNNEQF
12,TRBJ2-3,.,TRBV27,ASSLRGGMNTQY
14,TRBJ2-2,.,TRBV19,ASSIGAGMGTGELF
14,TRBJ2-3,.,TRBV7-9,ASSFRTSGRTDTQY
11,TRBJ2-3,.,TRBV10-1,ASSDTSTDTQY
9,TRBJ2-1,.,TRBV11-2,ASSLAVNQF
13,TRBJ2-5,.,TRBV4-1,ASSKGGLVQETQY
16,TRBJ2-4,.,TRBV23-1,ASTRSGSSLGAKNIQY
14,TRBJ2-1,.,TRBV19,ASSIPGSRAYNEQF
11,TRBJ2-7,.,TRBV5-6,ASRRIQGSEQY
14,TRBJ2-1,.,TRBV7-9,ASSLGGLRAYNEQF
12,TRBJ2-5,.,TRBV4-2,ASSPWTSLGTQY
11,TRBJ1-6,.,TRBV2,ASQEVRNSPLH
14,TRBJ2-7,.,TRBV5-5,ASSLFSQGNSYEQY
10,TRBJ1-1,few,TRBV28,ASSSSNTEAF
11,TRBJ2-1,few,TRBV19,ASTSSGYNEQF
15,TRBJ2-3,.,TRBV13,ASRPKWTSGSTDTQY
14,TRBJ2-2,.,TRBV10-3,AISEFLSGRAGELF
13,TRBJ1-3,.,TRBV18,ASSRDRGPGNTIY
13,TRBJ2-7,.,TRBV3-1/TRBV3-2,ASSLGGGGFYEQY
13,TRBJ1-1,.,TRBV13,ASSYSDRQGAQTF
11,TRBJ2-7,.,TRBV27,ASSVTGSYEQY
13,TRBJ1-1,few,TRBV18,ASSGTGIENTEAF
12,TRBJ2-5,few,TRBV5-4,ASSTDYREKTQY
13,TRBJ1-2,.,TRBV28,ASSPPGQVLYGYT
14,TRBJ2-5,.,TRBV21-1,ASSSPLTGRQETQY
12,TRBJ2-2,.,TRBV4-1,ASSQFREGGELF
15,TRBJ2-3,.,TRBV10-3,AISESATSGSTDTQY
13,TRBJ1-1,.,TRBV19,ASSMGRGMNTEAF
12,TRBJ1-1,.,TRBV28,ASRGGGWGTEAF
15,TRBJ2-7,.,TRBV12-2,ASRLRHTGCWSYEQY
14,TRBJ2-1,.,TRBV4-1,ASSQGPSGGWNEQF
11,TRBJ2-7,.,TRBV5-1,ASSLVPGDEQY
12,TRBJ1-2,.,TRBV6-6,ASSYAADTYGYT